What follows describes a single T cell receptor (beta chain). Repertoires were generated with immunoSEQ multiplex PCR, while TCRdb's copy carries only in-frame clones and drops some. The data hold 150,000 to 200,000 clones, with roughly 86% observed a single time. This specimen belongs to a study of blood T cell repertoires in COVID-19. The CDR3 has 13 amino acids. The germline V gene has CDR1 ENHRY and CDR2 SYGVKD. V was cut by 9 bases and J by 7 bases, with 15 bases left in between. The chain carries TRBV10-3 and TRBJ1-4; D not certain. The sequence came from a woman at least 80 years old in a cohort sampled during active or convalescent COVID-19. Material for sequencing was peripheral blood. This CDR3 reads CAMGGPLGEKLFF. In nucleotides, the CDR3 is TGTGCCATGGGAGGACCCTTAGGTGAAAAACTGTTTTTT.